Listed below are T cell receptor beta chains from one sample, sequenced in a study of shared clonotypes between healthy human individuals. Using immunoSEQ multiplex PCR, the repertoire was profiled, and TCRdb retains in-frame clones only, with some absent. The table lists 450,000 to 600,000 clones, around 79% of them singletons, with roughly 13% in the top ten. What was sequenced was PBMCs. Receptor source: a woman aged 40 to 50 in good health. Some clones in this sample may be carry-over from other donors' samples. CDR3s include the opening cysteine and the closing phenylalanine or tryptophan. Expanded clones are given a class, and other clones once, few, many or no size at all.

v_call | clone_size | cdr3_aa
TRBV19 | - | CASSIASGGWNEQFF
TRBV5-1 | - | CASSLVLAGAYNEQFF
TRBV7-3 | - | CASTPGVAGRNEQFF
TRBV11-2 | once | CASSSARTSPYEQYF
TRBV7-2 | - | CASSVQTGSPNGYTF
TRBV6-1 | - | CASSWGLGTKNIQYF
TRBV7-2 | - | CASSFRTGGNTIYF
TRBV5-1 | many | CASSLVTGGFEQFF
TRBV10-3 | - | CATNLAGEGLEQFF
TRBV7-2 | once | CASSRGWLEQYF
TRBV2 | - | CASSGWTAEAFF
TRBV2 | - | CASSEILGREFLRGGSSYNEQFF
TRBV4-2 | - | CASSQDGEKNEKLFF
TRBV5-1 | - | CASSWGTSIGQDTQYF
TRBV28 | - | CASSFGQGHATNEKLFF
TRBV6-6 | few | CASRPPGEKSGYTF
TRBV5-1 | - | CASSQAPPGQGNEQFF
TRBV4-1 | - | CASSQEVALGNQPQHF
TRBV30 | - | CAWSVGGLGAEQFF
TRBV23-1 | - | CASRLQGRTYEQYF
TRBV6-1 | few | CASSAVGTGGNQPQHF
TRBV5-1 | - | CASNEGVETQYF
TRBV14 | - | CASSRAASGSGYEQYF
TRBV10-2 | - | CASTPQGDYGYTF
TRBV25-1 | - | CASSDGDEQYF
TRBV5-1 | - | CASSLTSGRLSGELFF
TRBV7-6 | - | CASSQWYEQFF
TRBV29-1 | - | CSVGGQFDTDTQYF
TRBV6-6 | - | CASRGTSGSNEQFF
TRBV27 | - | CASSLGTSGSGAQYF
TRBV9 | few | CASSYGTGTNEKLFF
TRBV5-1 | - | CASSLGQGSEKLFF
TRBV5-5 | - | CASSLADTNTYEQYF